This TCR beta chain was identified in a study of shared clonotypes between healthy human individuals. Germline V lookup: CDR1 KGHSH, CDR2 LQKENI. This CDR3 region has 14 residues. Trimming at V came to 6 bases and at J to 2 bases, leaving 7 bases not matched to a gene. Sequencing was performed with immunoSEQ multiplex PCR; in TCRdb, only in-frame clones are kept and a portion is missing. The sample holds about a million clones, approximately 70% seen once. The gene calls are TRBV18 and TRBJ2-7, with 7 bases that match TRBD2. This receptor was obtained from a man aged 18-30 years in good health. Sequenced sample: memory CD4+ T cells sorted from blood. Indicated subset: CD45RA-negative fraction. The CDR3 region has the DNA TGTGCCAGCTCTCAGAGCGGGGCCGCCTACGAGCAGTACTTC. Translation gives CASSQSGAAYEQYF.